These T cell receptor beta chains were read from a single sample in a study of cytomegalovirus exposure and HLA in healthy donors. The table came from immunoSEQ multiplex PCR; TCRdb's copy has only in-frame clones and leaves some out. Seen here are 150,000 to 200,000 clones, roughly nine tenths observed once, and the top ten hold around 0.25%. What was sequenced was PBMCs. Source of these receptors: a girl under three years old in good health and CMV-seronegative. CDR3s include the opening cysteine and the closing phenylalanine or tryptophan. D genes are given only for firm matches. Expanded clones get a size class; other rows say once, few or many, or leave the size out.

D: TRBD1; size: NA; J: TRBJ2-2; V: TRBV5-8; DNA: TGTGCCAGCAGGGTACAGGGGGCGCGGGGCGGGGAGCTGTTTTTT; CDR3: CASRVQGARGGELFF
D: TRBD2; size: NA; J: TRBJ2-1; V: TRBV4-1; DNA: TGCGCCAGCAGCCAAGGTAGCGGGTACGACAATGAGCAGTTCTTC; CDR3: CASSQGSGYDNEQFF
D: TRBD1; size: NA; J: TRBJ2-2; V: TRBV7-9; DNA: TGTGCCACGGGGGCAGGGGGCGCCGGGGAGCTGTTTTTT; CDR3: CATGAGGAGELFF
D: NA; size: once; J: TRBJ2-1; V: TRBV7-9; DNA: TGTTCCAGCAGCGAACCAGGGAGGGAGCAGTTCTTC; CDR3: CSSSEPGREQFF
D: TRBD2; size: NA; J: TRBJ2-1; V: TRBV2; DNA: TGTGCCAGCAGTGGAGCGGGAGTCAATGAGCAGTTCTTC; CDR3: CASSGAGVNEQFF
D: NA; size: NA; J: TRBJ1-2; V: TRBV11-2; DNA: TGTGCCAGCAGCTTCTCGGGGGAGTCTGGCTACACCTTC; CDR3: CASSFSGESGYTF
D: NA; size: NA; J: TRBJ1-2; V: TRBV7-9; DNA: TGTGCCAGCAGCTTAGGAACAGGGTTTAAAGGCTACACCTTC; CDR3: CASSLGTGFKGYTF
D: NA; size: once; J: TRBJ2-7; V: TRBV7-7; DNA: TGTGCTAGCCGGCTGGGGGCCCCCTACGAGCAGTACTTC; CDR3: CASRLGAPYEQYF
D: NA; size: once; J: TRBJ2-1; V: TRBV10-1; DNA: TGCGCCAGCAAGTTTGCTAGCCTTAAAAATGAGCAGTTCTTC; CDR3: CASKFASLKNEQFF
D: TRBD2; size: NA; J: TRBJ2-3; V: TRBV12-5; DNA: TGTGCTAGTGGTTTGGGACTAGCGGCCACCACAGATACGCAGTATTTT; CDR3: CASGLGLAATTDTQYF
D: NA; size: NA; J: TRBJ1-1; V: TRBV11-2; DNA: TGTGCCAGCAGCTACTCTCTTCGTAGACGGGAACTTTCTAGCACTGAAGCTTTCTTT; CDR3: CASSYSLRRRELSSTEAFF
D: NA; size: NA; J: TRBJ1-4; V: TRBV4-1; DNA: TGCGCCAGCAGCCAGGTCGGACTGTATGAAAAACTGTTTTTT; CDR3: CASSQVGLYEKLFF
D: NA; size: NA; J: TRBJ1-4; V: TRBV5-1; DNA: TGCGCCAGCAGCCAGACACGGGACACTTTTGAAAAACTGTTTTTT; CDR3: CASSQTRDTFEKLFF
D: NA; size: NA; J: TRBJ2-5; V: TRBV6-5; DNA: TGTGCCAGAAGGGGGAGCCTAGGGTTAGAGACCCAGTACTTC; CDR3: CARRGSLGLETQYF
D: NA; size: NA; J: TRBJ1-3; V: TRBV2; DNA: TGTGCCAGCATGACCGAGAGAGTGGCCGGGGGAAACACCATATATTTT; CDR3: CASMTERVAGGNTIYF
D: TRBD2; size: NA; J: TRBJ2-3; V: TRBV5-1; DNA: TGCGCCAGCAGCTCAGGTAGCGGGAGCACAGATACGCAGTATTTT; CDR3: CASSSGSGSTDTQYF
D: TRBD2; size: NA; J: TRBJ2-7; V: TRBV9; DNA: TGTGCCAGCAGCGTAGAGGCGGGGGGCCCTCAAAGAGAGCAGTACTTC; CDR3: CASSVEAGGPQREQYF
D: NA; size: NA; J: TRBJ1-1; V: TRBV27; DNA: TGTGCCAGCAGTTTGAGGGGGTGGAACACTGAAGCTTTCTTT; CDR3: CASSLRGWNTEAFF
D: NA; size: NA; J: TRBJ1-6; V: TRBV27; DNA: TGTGCCAGCAGTTTCGAGGCGGGAAATTCACCCCTCCACTTT; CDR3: CASSFEAGNSPLHF
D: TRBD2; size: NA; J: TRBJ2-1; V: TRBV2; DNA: TGTGCCAGCCGACTTAGACTAGCGGGGGGGAATCACAATGAGCAGTTCTTC; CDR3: CASRLRLAGGNHNEQFF
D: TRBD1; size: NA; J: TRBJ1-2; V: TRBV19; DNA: TGTGCCAGTAGTAGACCCGAGACGGACAGGTATCGTCGCGGCTACACCTTC; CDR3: CASSRPETDRYRRGYTF
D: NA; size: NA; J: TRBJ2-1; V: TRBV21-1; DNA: TGTGCCAGCGTTTACGAGTGGAGTGACAATGAGCAGTTCTTC; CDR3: CASVYEWSDNEQFF
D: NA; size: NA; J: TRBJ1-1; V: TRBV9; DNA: TGTGCCAGCAGCGTAGAGCCAGGCACTGAAGCTTTCTTT; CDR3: CASSVEPGTEAFF
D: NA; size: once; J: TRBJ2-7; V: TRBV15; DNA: TGTGCCACCAGCCAAACCACCCTGGGACTTCCCGCCGAGCAGTACTTC; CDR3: CATSQTTLGLPAEQYF
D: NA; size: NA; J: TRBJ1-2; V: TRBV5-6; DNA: TGTGCCAGCAGCAGGAGGGGTTATGGCTACACCTTC; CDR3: CASSRRGYGYTF